One sample yielded the 17 T cell receptor beta chains listed below, sequenced in a study of human T cells and chemical hapten exposure. TCRdb reanalysed the RACE reads using MiXCR and keeps one entry per CDR3 protein. Altogether 180,000 or so distinct CDR3 sequences are present, about 15% being singletons, with the ten largest covering approximately 1.5%. As to time point: patch test 1, 2 weeks after DPC sensitization. The treatment was: therapeutic diphenylcyclopropenone sensitization with weekly scalp DPC. This specimen consisted of whole blood, obtained in connection with sensitization to the hapten diphenylcyclopropenone (DPC). These receptors were taken from a woman aged 25 to 39 with alopecia areata. Some clones in this sample may be carry-over from other donors' samples.

This clonotype was detected only a few times. The chain carries TRBV14 and TRBJ2-5; D unresolved. The germline V gene encodes CDR1 SGHDN and CDR2 FVKESK. CDR3 length: 12 amino acids. V gave up 1 base and J gave up 5 bases, with 5 bases separating them. The CDR3 reads CASSQVPETQYF. In DNA form, the CDR3 reads TGTGCCAGCAGCCAAGTCCCGGAGACCCAGTACTTC.

This clonotype was seen at least ten times. This chain connects TRBV20-1 to TRBJ1-1; no definite D call. This CDR3 comprises 14 residues. V lost 4 bases, J lost 0 bases, and 12 bases lay in between. From germline, CDR1 is DFQATT and CDR2 SNEGSKA (reference sequence). This CDR3 reads CSATSGAMNTEAFF. CDR3 bases: TGCAGTGCTACCTCAGGAGCCATGAACACTGAAGCTTTCTTT.

This clonotype was detected once. CDR3 in DNA: TGTGCCAGCAGCTTCGTTCTTCACCAGAACACTGAAGCTTTCTTT. Translation gives CASSFVLHQNTEAFF. The chain couples TRBV7-2 to TRBJ1-1, with no clear D. The V end lost 3 bases, the J end lost 1 base, and 12 bases lay between the germline ends. CDR1 is SGHTA, CDR2 FQGNSA, per germline. The CDR3 length is 15 residues. Looking up the rest from reference TRBV7-2 and TRBJ1-1 gives the full variable domain: GAGVSQSPSNKVTEKGKDVELRCDPISGHTALYWYRQSLGQGLEFLIYFQGNSAPDKSGLPSDRFSAERTGGSVSTLTIQRTQQEDSAVYLCASSFVLHQNTEAFFGQGTRLTVV.

A remark on this clonotype: With a much larger clone just one base away, this may be a read error. This sequence joins TRBV5-8 and TRBJ2-4; TRBD1 matches 7 bases. This CDR3 is 15 amino acids long. Germline loops: CDR1 SGHTS, CDR2 YDEGEE. The CDR3 sequence: CASSSRQGAENIQYF. In nucleotides, the CDR3 is TGTGCCAGCAGCTCGCGACAGGGAGCCGAAAACATTCAGTACTTC.

This chain connects TRBV4-3 to TRBJ1-2; 7 bases map to TRBD1. The CDR3 totals 17 residues. Germline V lookup: CDR1 LGHNA, CDR2 YSLEER. Trimming at V came to 1 base and at J to 1 base, leaving 9 bases not matched to a gene. The CDR3 reads CASSQADRVASNYGYTF. The CDR3 coding sequence is TGCGCCAGCAGCCAAGCAGACAGGGTAGCAAGTAACTATGGCTACACCTTC.

This clonotype was counted between two and nine times. This chain connects TRBV28 to TRBJ2-1, with 14 bases matching TRBD2. The CDR3 totals 15 residues. Per the germline V gene, CDR1 is MDHEN and CDR2 is SYDVKM. Losses at the gene ends were 3 bases for V and 5 bases for J; bases not matched to a gene: 0. Written as DNA, the CDR3 is TGTGCCAGCAGTTTGGGACTAGCGGGAGACAATGAGCAGTTCTTC. It is translated as CASSLGLAGDNEQFF.

This clonotype was counted between two and nine times. The chain is built from TRBV2 and TRBJ2-1, with TRBD1 matching over 7 bases. Per germline, CDR1 SNHLY and CDR2 FYNNEI. The CDR3 runs 14 residues. V dropped 7 bases and J dropped 2; count of bases not matched to a gene: 5. CDR3 region: CASNRDSPYNEQFF. The CDR3 coding sequence is TGTGCCAGCAATCGGGACAGCCCCTACAATGAGCAGTTCTTC. The full variable domain, rest sourced from reference TRBV2 and TRBJ2-1, is EPEVTQTPSHQVTQMGQEVILRCVPISNHLYFYWYRQILGQKVEFLVSFYNNEISEKSEIFDDQFSVERPDGSNFTLKIRSTKLEDSAMYFCASNRDSPYNEQFFGPGTRLTVL.

This clonotype has a handful of counts. CDR3: CATSRDRGGETQYF. The CDR3 DNA reads TGTGCCACCAGCAGAGATCGCGGGGGCGAGACCCAGTACTTC. The chain links TRBV15 to TRBJ2-5, with D possibly TRBD2 on 7 matching bases. Germline values: CDR1 LNHNV, CDR2 YYDKDF (reference sequence). CDR3 length equals 14 residues. Trimming took off 0 bases at V and 5 bases at J, with 10 bases between the two ends.

This clonotype was detected a few times. This CDR3 is CASSYRLGNEQFF. The CDR3 DNA sequence: TGTGCCAGCAGTTACCGACTAGGAAATGAGCAGTTCTTC. The V and J genes are TRBV6-5 and TRBJ2-1; D possibly corresponds to TRBD2 (6 bases). Trimming shortened V by 2 bases and J by 7 bases, and 9 bases separated the two germline ends. Per the germline V gene, CDR1 is MNHEY and CDR2 is SVGAGI. The CDR3 sequence is 13 residues long.

This clonotype was counted only a few times. J is TRBJ1-1 and V is TRBV2; no clear D gene. The germline V gene has CDR1 SNHLY and CDR2 FYNNEI. The V end was cut by 5 bases, the J end by 6 bases, with 28 bases between. This CDR3 region has 18 residues. As DNA, the CDR3 is TGTGCCAGCAGTTATACCTTGGTTCTTAGTAATTTAAATGCTGAAGCTTTCTTT. It encodes CASSYTLVLSNLNAEAFF.

The table lists this clonotype with many counts. The chain links TRBV9 to TRBJ2-1; the D call may be TRBD1 or TRBD2 (5 bases each). Trimming took off 3 bases at V and 5 bases at J, with 9 bases between the two ends. Germline CDR1 reads SGDLS; CDR2 reads YYNGEE. The CDR3 is made up of 13 amino acids. The CDR3 reads CASSGGTHNEQFF. The CDR3, as DNA: TGTGCCAGCAGCGGGGGGACCCACAATGAGCAGTTCTTC. The entire variable domain, with the rest obtained from reference TRBV9 and TRBJ2-1, is as follows: DSGVTQTPKHLITATGQRVTLRCSPRSGDLSVYWYQQSLDQGLQFLIQYYNGEERAKGNILERFSAQQFPDLHSELNLSSLELGDSALYFCASSGGTHNEQFFGPGTRLTVL.

A few counts support this clonotype. The chain carries TRBV27 and TRBJ1-1; D is undetermined. V was clipped by 8 bases and J by 11 bases, with 18 bases between them. Germline V gene lookup returns CDR1 MNHEY and CDR2 SMNVEV (reference sequence). The CDR3 totals 12 residues. The CDR3 nucleotides read TGTGCCAGCGGGAAAGCTGATTTCAAGGCTTTCTTT. Residues: CASGKADFKAFF.

This clonotype turned up a few times. The conserved phenylalanine or tryptophan is not found at the CDR3 terminus, so this likely reflects a read error. The DNA is omitted, as the CDR3 cannot be located on it reliably, and the CDR3 follows TCRdb's listing. The CDR3 here is CASSLGPEPSIG. The chain joins TRBV28 to TRBJ2-3; the table's D gene call, TRBD2, was not cross checked with the DNA. The CDR3 totals 12 residues, both ends included. Germline CDR1 reads MDHEN; CDR2 reads SYDVKM.

The chain has TRBV7-2 and TRBJ2-5; the match to TRBD1 covers 9 bases. The germline V gene has CDR1 SGHTA and CDR2 FQGNSA. This CDR3 spans 14 amino acids. V trimming: 1 base; J trimming: 4 bases; junction bases outside the gene matches: 1. The CDR3 sequence is CASSLDRGPETQYF. For the CDR3, the DNA is TGTGCCAGCAGCTTAGACAGGGGGCCAGAGACCCAGTACTTC.

The chain uses TRBV20-1 and TRBJ1-6; D might be TRBD1 (5 bases). The CDR3 contains 13 residues. Germline CDR1 DFQATT, CDR2 SNEGSKA (reference sequence). V lost 1 base to trimming and J lost 10 bases, with 11 bases between them. DNA of the CDR3: TGCAGTGCTAGAGCGGGGGGAAACTCACCCCTCCACTTT. Its translation: CSARAGGNSPLHF.

The gene calls are TRBV12-3 or TRBV12-4 and TRBJ2-1, with TRBD1 matching over 9 bases. The V segment lost 6 bases and the J segment 5 bases; nucleotides outside the gene matches: 14. This CDR3 region has 17 residues. The CDR3 reads CASSPELGQGTNNEQFF. CDR3 nucleotides: TGTGCCAGCAGCCCAGAACTCGGACAGGGGACAAACAATGAGCAGTTCTTC.

Only a few counts were recorded for this clonotype. CDR3 sequence: CSVGQGVSYGYTF. In nucleotides, the CDR3 is TGCAGCGTCGGACAGGGGGTGTCCTATGGCTACACCTTC. V is TRBV29-1 and J is TRBJ1-2; 10 positions match TRBD1. From germline, CDR1 is SQVTM and CDR2 ANQGSEA. Germline trimming cut 6 bases from V and 4 bases from J; bases unmatched to any gene: 5. This CDR3 has 13 residues. The whole variable domain, filled in from reference TRBV29-1 and TRBJ1-2, reads SAVISQKPSRDICQRGTSLTIQCQVDSQVTMMFWYRQQPGQSLTLIATANQGSEATYESGFVIDKFPISRPNLTFSTLTVSNMSPEDSSIYLCSVGQGVSYGYTFGSGTRLTVV.